The 25 T cell receptor beta chains below come from one sample, sequenced in a study of blood T cell repertoires in COVID-19. Only in-frame clones appear in the TCRdb table, and some are missing; sequencing was by immunoSEQ multiplex PCR. The sample has around 100,000 clones, around 83% seen once; the top ten hold roughly 1.4%. The sample consisted of peripheral blood. These receptors were obtained from a man in his forties with acute or convalescent COVID-19.

The J gene is TRBJ2-6, the V gene TRBV6-2 or TRBV6-3, with 8 positions matching TRBD1. Germline CDR1 is MNHEY and CDR2 is SVGEGT. The CDR3 is 17 residues long. V shed 5 bases, J shed 0 bases, and the junction held 6 bases outside the gene matches. The CDR3 reads CASSPRTGRSGANVLTF. For the CDR3, the DNA is TGTGCCAGCAGTCCAAGGACAGGGCGCTCTGGGGCCAACGTCCTGACTTTC.

The chain carries TRBV18 and TRBJ1-1; D is ambiguous. The CDR3 consists of 12 residues. Germline loops: CDR1 KGHSH, CDR2 LQKENI. V lost 5 bases and J 5 bases, leaving 9 bases between the germline ends. In nucleotides, the CDR3 is TGTGCCAGCTCAACCTACAGAACTGAAGCTTTCTTT. Translated: CASSTYRTEAFF.

This clone showed up just once. The chain links TRBV2 to TRBJ2-4; D possibly corresponds to TRBD2 (6 bases). The CDR3 runs to 13 residues. The V end was cut by 5 bases, the J end by 16 bases, with 21 bases between. Germline loops: CDR1 SNHLY, CDR2 FYNNEI. The CDR3 is CASSSSGRINSYF. In nucleotides, the CDR3 is TGTGCCAGCAGTAGTTCAGGGAGGATTAATAGTTACTTC.

The chain uses TRBV19 and TRBJ1-2; 7 nucleotides match TRBD1. The CDR3 runs to 13 residues. Germline assignment: CDR1 LNHDA and CDR2 SQIVND (reference sequence). V gave up 3 bases and J gave up 7 bases; unmatched junction bases: 5. CDR3 amino acids: CASSMWTGLGYTF. The CDR3 DNA reads as TGTGCCAGTAGTATGTGGACAGGTCTTGGCTACACCTTC.

A word on this clone: The sample has other DNA sequences that encode this CDR3 too. V is TRBV7-2 and J is TRBJ2-5; tentatively, D is TRBD1 (6 bases). Germline CDR1 is SGHTA and CDR2 is FQGNSA. Trimming cost V 0 bases and J 5 bases, with 10 bases left between them. This CDR3 is built from 14 residues. This CDR3 reads CASSLAGAGETQYF. The DNA of the CDR3 is TGTGCCAGCAGCTTAGCGGGGGCTGGGGAGACCCAGTACTTC.

The chain carries TRBV20-1 and TRBJ2-5; TRBD2 aligns across 7 bases. Germline V gene lookup returns CDR1 DFQATT and CDR2 SNEGSKA (reference sequence). V lost 3 bases to trimming and J lost 4 bases; unmatched junction nucleotides: 5. CDR3 length: 13 residues. The CDR3 sequence: CSASGREVETQYF. The CDR3 DNA reads as TGCAGTGCTAGTGGCCGGGAGGTAGAGACCCAGTACTTC.

The gene calls are TRBV5-1 and TRBJ2-7, with TRBD1 identical over 11 bases. The CDR3 sequence is 12 residues long. J was trimmed by 10 bases and V by 4 bases; bases with no gene match: 4. Germline V lookup: CDR1 SGHRS, CDR2 YFSETQ. The CDR3 here is CASSLGTGGQYF. The CDR3 region has the DNA TGCGCCAGCAGCCTCGGGACAGGGGGACAGTACTTC.

This clone has a single count. The chain has TRBV6-2 or TRBV6-3 and TRBJ2-5; a weak D match, TRBD1 (6 bases). CDR3 length: 14 residues. Germline lookup yields CDR1 MNHEY and CDR2 SVGEGT. V gave up 6 bases and J gave up 5 bases, with 16 bases separating them. The CDR3 here is CASSSGQPGETQYF. CDR3 DNA sequence: TGTGCCAGCAGCTCCGGACAGCCCGGGGAGACCCAGTACTTC.

In its sample, this clone was seen once. The V and J genes are TRBV28 and TRBJ1-4, with D hard to call. Germline CDR1 reads MDHEN; CDR2 reads SYDVKM. V lost 3 bases and J 13 bases, leaving 12 bases between the germline ends. This CDR3 is 12 amino acids long. The CDR3 bases are TGTGCCAGCAGTTTGAGGATGGAGTTACTGTTTTTT. Protein sequence: CASSLRMELLFF.

Only a few counts were recorded for this clone. The chain uses TRBV28 and TRBJ2-7, with 8 positions matching TRBD1. V dropped 6 bases and J dropped 1; count of bases not matched to a gene: 8. CDR1 and CDR2 from the germline V gene are MDHEN and SYDVKM. The CDR3 has 15 amino acids. The CDR3 nucleotides read TGTGCCAGCAGCCCCGGACAGGGCCCATCCTACGAGCAGTACTTC. Translation: CASSPGQGPSYEQYF.

The gene calls are TRBV15 and TRBJ2-1, with 9 nucleotides matching TRBD2. Germline-derived CDR1 and CDR2 are LNHNV and YYDKDF (reference sequence). V was clipped by 1 base and J by 10 bases; unmatched bases: 8. The CDR3 has 15 amino acids. CDR3 sequence (DNA): TGTGCCACCAGCAGAGCTCTAGCGGGGTTCTCGGAGCAGTTCTTC. This sequence encodes CATSRALAGFSEQFF.

The chain has TRBV28 and TRBJ1-6, with D maybe TRBD1 (5 bases). Trimming removed 6 bases from V and 8 bases from J, with 14 bases in between. From germline, CDR1 is MDHEN and CDR2 SYDVKM. CDR3 length: 14 amino acids. This chain's CDR3 is CASRQQVDYSPLHF. The CDR3 nucleotides read TGTGCCAGCAGACAACAGGTGGATTATTCACCCCTCCACTTT. Full variable domain (outside the CDR3, taken from reference TRBV28 and TRBJ1-6): DVKVTQSSRYLVKRTGEKVFLECVQDMDHENMFWYRQDPGLGLRLIYFSYDVKMKEKGDIPEGYSVSREKKERFSLILESASTNQTSMYLCASRQQVDYSPLHFGNGTRLTVT.

The rearrangement joins TRBV7-2 to TRBJ1-6, with TRBD1 matching over 9 bases. CDR1 is SGHTA and CDR2 is FQGNSA in the germline V gene. The CDR3 extends over 16 amino acids. V dropped 6 bases and J dropped 1; count of bases not matched to a gene: 4. CDR3 nucleotide sequence: TGTGCCAGCAGACAGGGGGCGGGATCCTATAATTCACCCCTCCACTTT. It yields the protein CASRQGAGSYNSPLHF.

The rearrangement uses TRBV7-2 and TRBJ2-1; 8 nucleotides agree with TRBD2. The CDR3 extends over 15 amino acids. Losses at the gene ends were 3 bases for V and 4 bases for J; bases not matched to a gene: 5. Germline V gene data show CDR1 as SGHTA and CDR2 as FQGNSA. CDR3 sequence reads: CASSFAGLGYNEQFF. CDR3 DNA: TGTGCCAGCAGCTTTGCGGGACTAGGTTACAATGAGCAGTTCTTC.

This chain's CDR3 is CASGRGNTDTQYF. For the CDR3, the DNA is TGTGCCAGCGGAAGGGGAAACACAGATACGCAGTATTTT. The chain couples TRBV3-1 (or the pseudogene TRBV3-2) to TRBJ2-3; the D gene is possibly TRBD1 (5 bases). Germline V lookup: CDR1 LGHDT, CDR2 YNNKEL (reference sequence). The CDR3 is 13 residues long. V dropped 8 bases and J dropped 2 bases, with 11 bases sitting between them.

V and J are TRBV4-1 and TRBJ1-2; 8 positions match TRBD1. The germline CDR1 and CDR2 sequences are MGHRA and YSYEKL. There are 17 residues in the CDR3. The J segment lost 2 bases and the V segment lost 4 bases, leaving 12 bases of the junction unmatched. CDR3 sequence: CASSLFLGDRTNYGYTF. The DNA of the CDR3 is TGCGCCAGCAGCCTCTTCTTAGGGGACAGGACCAACTATGGCTACACCTTC.

The V and J genes are TRBV21-1 and TRBJ1-2. TRBV21-1 is shown as a pseudogene. The CDR3 has 14 amino acids. The CDR3 nucleotides read TGTGCCAGCAGCAAAGCGAGCCCCCGGTATGGCTACACCTTC. Its translation is CASSKASPRYGYTF.

The chain couples TRBV28 to TRBJ2-7; TRBD1 matches 7 bases. With V trimmed by 6 bases and J by 5 bases, 13 bases remained unmatched. Germline CDR1 is MDHEN and CDR2 is SYDVKM. The CDR3 extends over 15 amino acids. The CDR3 DNA is TGTGCCAGCAGCTCCCCGGACAGGTCTACCCACGAGCAGTACTTC. This translates into CASSSPDRSTHEQYF.

V and J are TRBV6-5 and TRBJ2-7; the D is unclear. The CDR3 extends over 12 amino acids. Germline V gene data show CDR1 as MNHEY and CDR2 as SVGAGI. Trimming removed 4 bases at V and 0 bases at J, with 4 bases between. As DNA, the CDR3 is TGTGCCAGCAGTTCGAGCTCCTACGAGCAGTACTTC. This encodes CASSSSSYEQYF.

This clone was counted a single time. V usage is TRBV19 and J usage is TRBJ1-2; 7 bases fit TRBD1. J gave up 2 bases and V 8 bases, and 2 bases lay outside the gene matches. This CDR3 spans 12 amino acids. Germline-derived CDR1 and CDR2 are LNHDA and SQIVND (reference sequence). The CDR3 here is CASRQGNYGYTF. The CDR3 DNA is TGTGCCAGTCGACAGGGCAACTATGGCTACACCTTC.

The gene calls are TRBV27 and TRBJ2-2; maybe TRBD2 (6 bases). V was shortened by 3 bases and J by 6 bases, with 11 bases between the two germline ends. Germline assignment: CDR1 MNHEY and CDR2 SMNVEV (reference sequence). The CDR3 is 14 residues long. The CDR3 DNA reads TGTGCCAGCAGTTTGTTGGGGGAGGCCGGGGAGCTGTTTTTT. Protein sequence: CASSLLGEAGELFF.

This chain uses TRBV7-9 with TRBJ1-5, with TRBD1 matching 7 bases. CDR1 SEHNR and CDR2 FQNEAQ come from the germline V gene (reference sequence). The CDR3 is 13 residues long. Germline trimming cut 4 bases from V and 4 bases from J; bases unmatched to any gene: 1. This chain's CDR3 is CASSSQGNQPQHF. CDR3 bases: TGTGCCAGCAGCTCACAGGGGAATCAGCCCCAGCATTTT.

The V and J genes are TRBV11-2 and TRBJ2-1; the D gene is possibly TRBD1 (6 bases). The CDR3 covers 15 residues. Germline CDR1 is SGHAT and CDR2 is FQNNGV. V gave up 5 bases and J gave up 3 bases, with 14 bases separating them. The CDR3 sequence is CASSPHRQVYNEQFF. CDR3 DNA: TGTGCCAGCAGCCCCCACCGACAGGTCTACAATGAGCAGTTCTTC.

CDR3 sequence: CASSEYSSPLNTEAFF. The CDR3 DNA follows: TGCGCCAGCAGTGAGTACTCCTCCCCCCTGAACACTGAAGCTTTCTTT. This sequence joins TRBV10-2 and TRBJ1-1; the D is unclear. Trimming shortened V by 1 base and J by 0 bases, and 12 bases separated the two germline ends. Germline loops: CDR1 WSHSY, CDR2 SAAADI. The CDR3 is 16 amino acids.

The V call is TRBV6-2 or TRBV6-3, the J call TRBJ1-1, with D maybe TRBD1 (5 bases). V lost 6 bases and J lost 5, with 16 bases in between. The CDR3 runs 14 residues. Germline CDR1 MNHEY, CDR2 SVGEGT. Here the CDR3 DNA reads TGTGCCAGCAGCCCGGGGGGGGTTCGAACTGAAGCTTTCTTT. It translates to CASSPGGVRTEAFF.